This T cell receptor beta chain was profiled in a study of T-cell reconstitution after alpha-beta-depleted transplantation in children. TCRbeta library construction was performed incorporating unique molecular identifiers. TCRdb reanalysed the PCR reads using MiXCR and keeps one entry per CDR3 protein. Among hundreds of thousands of distinct CDR3 sequences listed, approximately 9.6% were seen once. This clonotype showed up just a few times. Between the trimmed V and J ends, which lost 3 bases and 0 bases, there was a span of 22 bases. The CDR3 is 18 amino acids. Germline V gene lookup returns CDR1 SGHRS and CDR2 YFSETQ.

Specimen: PBMCs from the stem cell graft donor, collected from the stem cell graft. The sequence was obtained from a human donor who donated a stem cell graft to a child with SCID. The chain employs TRBV5-1 and TRBJ2-7; the D gene is possibly TRBD2 (6 bases). CDR3 region: CASSSWGLDLTSSYEQYF. The CDR3 DNA reads TGCGCCAGCAGCTCGTGGGGACTGGATCTGACAAGCTCCTACGAGCAGTACTTC.